This note documents a single T cell receptor (beta chain) sequence. Its antigen is currently unknown. The data are from a study of cytomegalovirus exposure and HLA in healthy donors. This PCR relied on a set of 60 Vbeta primers and 13 Jbeta primers. The repertoire was sequenced with immunoSEQ multiplex PCR; TCRdb's copy has only in-frame clones and lacks some. The sample has about 190,000 clones, approximately 75% seen once. The CDR3 consists of 14 residues. Germline CDR1 and CDR2: SGHVS and FQNEAQ. Trimming at V came to 1 base and at J to 10 bases, leaving 3 bases not matched to a gene. Overall study results and limits: When analyzed later, a missense DCLRE1C variant was found to be linked to TCR beta V- and J-gene trimming. With high specificity and sensitivity, the classifier reportedly diagnosed cytomegalovirus status. What TCR beta sequences reportedly achieved was accurate prediction of HLA-A and HLA-B alleles in most subjects. Listed as cytomegalovirus-associated were 150 to 200 TCR beta chains.

Input material: PBMCs. J is TRBJ1-6 and V is TRBV7-8; 8 bases line up with TRBD1. This clonotype originated in a man aged 25 to 40 in good health and CMV-seropositive. Written as DNA, the CDR3 is TGTGCCAGCAGCTTAGGGGACAGGTCGTCACCCCTCCACTTT. Its translation: CASSLGDRSSPLHF.